Included here is one T cell receptor beta chain sequence, with context. Antigen specificity is unknown. The data stem from a study of siplizumab effects on memory and regulatory T cells. Study-wide results and limits: Contribution to the alloresponse seemed major for naive T cells, which also seemed more diverse than memory cells. It was not possible to assign a naive or memory phenotype to roughly 75-96% of proliferating CD4+ or CD8+ clones.

Per the germline V gene, CDR1 is SGHNT and CDR2 is YYREEE (reference sequence). Trimming cost V 1 base and J 8 bases, with 21 bases left between them. This CDR3 contains 16 residues. Libraries were prepared by immunoSEQ multiplex PCR; TCRdb keeps only in-frame clonotypes and omits some of them. The table lists around 100,000 clones, 90% to 95% of them singletons. This receptor was obtained from a human donor in good health. J is TRBJ1-2 and V is TRBV5-4; tentatively, D is TRBD1 (5 bases). Sequencing input: Tregs sorted from blood. CDR3 DNA sequence: TGTGCCAGCAGCTTGTTTGTCGCGAAAACCCAGGGAGGCTACACCTTC. It codes for CASSLFVAKTQGGYTF.